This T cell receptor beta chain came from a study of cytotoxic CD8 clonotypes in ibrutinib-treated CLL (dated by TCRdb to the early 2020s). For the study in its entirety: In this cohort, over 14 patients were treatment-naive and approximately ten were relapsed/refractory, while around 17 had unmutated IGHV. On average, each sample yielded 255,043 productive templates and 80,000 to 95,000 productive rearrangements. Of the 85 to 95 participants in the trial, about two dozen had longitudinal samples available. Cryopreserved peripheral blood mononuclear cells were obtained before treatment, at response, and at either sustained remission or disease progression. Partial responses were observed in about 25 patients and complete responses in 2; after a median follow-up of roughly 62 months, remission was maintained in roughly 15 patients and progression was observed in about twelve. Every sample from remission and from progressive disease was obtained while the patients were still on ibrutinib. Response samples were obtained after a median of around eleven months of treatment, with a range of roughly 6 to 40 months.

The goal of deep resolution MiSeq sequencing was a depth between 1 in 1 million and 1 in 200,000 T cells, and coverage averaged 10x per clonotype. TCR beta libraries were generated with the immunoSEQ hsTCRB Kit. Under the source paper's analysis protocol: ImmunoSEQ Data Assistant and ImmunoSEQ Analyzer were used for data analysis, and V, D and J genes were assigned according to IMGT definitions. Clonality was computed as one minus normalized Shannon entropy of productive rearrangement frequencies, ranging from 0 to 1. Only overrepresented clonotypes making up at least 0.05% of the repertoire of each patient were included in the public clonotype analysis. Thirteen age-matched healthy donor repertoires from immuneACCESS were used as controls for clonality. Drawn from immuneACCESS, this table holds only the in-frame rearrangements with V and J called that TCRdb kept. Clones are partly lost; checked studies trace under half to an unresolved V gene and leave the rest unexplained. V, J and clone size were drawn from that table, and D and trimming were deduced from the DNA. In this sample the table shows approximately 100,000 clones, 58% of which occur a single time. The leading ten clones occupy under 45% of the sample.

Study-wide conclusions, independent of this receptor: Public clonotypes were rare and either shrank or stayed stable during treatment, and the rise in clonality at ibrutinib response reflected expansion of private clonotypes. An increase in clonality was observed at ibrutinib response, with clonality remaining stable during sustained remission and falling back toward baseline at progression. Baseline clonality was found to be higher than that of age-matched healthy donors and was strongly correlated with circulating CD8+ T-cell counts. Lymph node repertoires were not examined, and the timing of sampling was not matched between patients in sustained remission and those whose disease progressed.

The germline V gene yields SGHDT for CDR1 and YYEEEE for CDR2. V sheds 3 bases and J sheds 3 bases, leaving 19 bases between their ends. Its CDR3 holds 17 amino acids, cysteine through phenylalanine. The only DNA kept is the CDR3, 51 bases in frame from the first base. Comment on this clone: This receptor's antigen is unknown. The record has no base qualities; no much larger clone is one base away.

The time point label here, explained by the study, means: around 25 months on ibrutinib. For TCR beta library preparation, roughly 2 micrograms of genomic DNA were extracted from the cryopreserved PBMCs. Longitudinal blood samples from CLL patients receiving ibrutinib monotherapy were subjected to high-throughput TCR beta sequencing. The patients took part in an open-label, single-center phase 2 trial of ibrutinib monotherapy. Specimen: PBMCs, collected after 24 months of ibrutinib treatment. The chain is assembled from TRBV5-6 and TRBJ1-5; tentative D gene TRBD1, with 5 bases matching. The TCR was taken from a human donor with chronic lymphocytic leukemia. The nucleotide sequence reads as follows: TGTGCCAGCAGCTCTCGGGACCGGATCAACTTCAATCAGCCCCAGCATTTT. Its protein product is CASSSRDRINFNQPQHF.